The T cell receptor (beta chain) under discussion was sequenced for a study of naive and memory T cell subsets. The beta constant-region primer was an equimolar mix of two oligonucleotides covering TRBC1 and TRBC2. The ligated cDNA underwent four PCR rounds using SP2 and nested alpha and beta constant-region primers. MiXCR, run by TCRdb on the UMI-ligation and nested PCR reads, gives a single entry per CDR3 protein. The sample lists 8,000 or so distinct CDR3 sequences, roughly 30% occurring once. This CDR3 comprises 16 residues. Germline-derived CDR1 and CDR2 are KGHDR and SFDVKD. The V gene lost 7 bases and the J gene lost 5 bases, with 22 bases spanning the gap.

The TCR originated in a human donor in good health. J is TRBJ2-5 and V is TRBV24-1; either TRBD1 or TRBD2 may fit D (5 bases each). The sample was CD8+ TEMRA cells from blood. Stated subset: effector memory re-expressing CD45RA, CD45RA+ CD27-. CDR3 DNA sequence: TGTGCCACCAGCGAAAACCCGACCGGGGCCCGGGAGACCCAGTACTTC. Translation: CATSENPTGARETQYF.